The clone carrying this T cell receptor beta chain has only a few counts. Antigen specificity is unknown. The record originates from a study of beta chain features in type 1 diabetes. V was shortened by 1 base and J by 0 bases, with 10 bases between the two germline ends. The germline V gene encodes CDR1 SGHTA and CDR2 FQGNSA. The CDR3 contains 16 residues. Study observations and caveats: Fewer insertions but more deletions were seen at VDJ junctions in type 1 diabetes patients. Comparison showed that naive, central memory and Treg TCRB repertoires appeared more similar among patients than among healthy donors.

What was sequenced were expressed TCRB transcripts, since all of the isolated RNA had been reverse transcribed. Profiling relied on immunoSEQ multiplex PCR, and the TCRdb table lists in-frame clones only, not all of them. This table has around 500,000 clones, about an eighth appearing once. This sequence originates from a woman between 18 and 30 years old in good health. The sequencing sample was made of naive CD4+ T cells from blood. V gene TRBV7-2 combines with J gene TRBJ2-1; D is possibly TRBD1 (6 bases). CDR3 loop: CASSLEGGTSYNEQFF. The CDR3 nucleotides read TGTGCCAGCAGCTTAGAAGGGGGAACCTCCTACAATGAGCAGTTCTTC.